These 5 T cell receptor beta chains were all obtained from the same sample, sequenced in a study of blood T cell repertoires in COVID-19. The protocol was immunoSEQ multiplex PCR, while the TCRdb copy is restricted to in-frame clones and leaves out a portion. The sample contains some 150,000 clones, 75% to 90% of which appear only once. Specimen: peripheral blood. The receptors were gathered from a man aged 50-60 years with active COVID-19.

The gene calls are TRBV7-9 and TRBJ2-5, with a tentative D call TRBD1 (6 bases). The CDR3 length is 15 residues. The V and J ends lost 1 base and 6 bases respectively, with 15 bases between them. The germline V gene encodes CDR1 SEHNR and CDR2 FQNEAQ (reference sequence). CDR3 nucleotides: TGTGCCAGCAGCTTAGTAGTGGACAGTCTACAGACCCAGTACTTC. Its protein is CASSLVVDSLQTQYF.

The chain links TRBV1 to TRBJ2-7; TRBD1 was called by the table and not checked on the DNA. TRBV1 is reported as a pseudogene. This CDR3 has 21 amino acids. The CDR3 bases are TGCACCAGCAGCCTCCCGTCGACACCGCCTTCGGACAGAGAAAGGACCTACGAGCAGTACTTC. As protein: CTSSLPSTPPSDRERTYEQYF.

The V gene is TRBV12-5, the J gene TRBJ1-3; TRBD1 aligns across 8 bases. The germline V gene encodes CDR1 LGHNT and CDR2 FRNRAP. V lost 4 bases and J lost 5; bases outside the gene matches: 1. CDR3 length: 13 residues. CDR3 loop: CASGWTGRNTIYF. CDR3 coding DNA: TGTGCTAGTGGTTGGACAGGGAGAAACACCATATATTTT.

J is TRBJ1-2 and V is TRBV15; 9 bases fit TRBD1. The CDR3 runs to 17 residues. Trimming at V came to 0 bases and at J to 6 bases, leaving 11 bases not matched to a gene. Germline-derived CDR1 and CDR2 are LNHNV and YYDKDF (reference sequence). CDR3 loop: CATSREIVGQGSHGYTF. In DNA, the CDR3 is TGTGCCACCAGCAGAGAGATCGTGGGACAGGGCTCCCATGGCTACACCTTC. Drawing the rest from reference TRBV15 and TRBJ1-2, the complete variable domain is DAMVIQNPRYQVTQFGKPVTLSCSQTLNHNVMYWYQQKSSQAPKLLFHYYDKDFNNEADTPDNFQSRRPNTSFCFLDIRSPGLGDTAMYLCATSREIVGQGSHGYTFGSGTRLTVV.

Of note for this clone: Within the sample, other DNA sequences also encode this same CDR3. The chain recombines TRBV27 with TRBJ2-3, with TRBD2 matching 9 bases. CDR1 is MNHEY, CDR2 SMNVEV, per germline (reference sequence). Germline trimming cut 5 bases from V and 1 base from J; bases unmatched to any gene: 4. The CDR3 length is 15 residues. The CDR3 loop is CASSPPSGGTDTQYF. CDR3 sequence (DNA): TGTGCCAGCAGTCCGCCTAGCGGGGGCACAGATACGCAGTATTTT.